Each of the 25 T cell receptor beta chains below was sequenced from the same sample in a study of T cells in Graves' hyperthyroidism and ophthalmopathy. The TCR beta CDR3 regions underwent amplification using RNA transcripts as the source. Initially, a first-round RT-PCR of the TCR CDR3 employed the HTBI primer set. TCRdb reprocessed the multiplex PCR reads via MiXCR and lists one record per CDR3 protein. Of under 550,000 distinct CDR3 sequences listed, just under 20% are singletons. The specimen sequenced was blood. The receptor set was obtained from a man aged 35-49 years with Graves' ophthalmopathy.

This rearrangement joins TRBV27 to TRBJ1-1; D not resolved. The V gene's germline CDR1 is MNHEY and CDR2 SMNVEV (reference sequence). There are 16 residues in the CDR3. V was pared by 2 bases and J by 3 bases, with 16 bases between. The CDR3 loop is CASSLPRRIEDTEAFF. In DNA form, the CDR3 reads TGTGCCAGCAGTTTACCCCGGCGTATAGAGGACACTGAAGCTTTCTTT.

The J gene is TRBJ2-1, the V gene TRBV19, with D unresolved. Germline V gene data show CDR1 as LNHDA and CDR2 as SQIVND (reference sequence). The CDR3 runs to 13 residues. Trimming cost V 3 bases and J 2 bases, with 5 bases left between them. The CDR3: CASSIETYNEQFF. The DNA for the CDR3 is TGTGCCAGTAGTATCGAGACCTACAATGAGCAGTTCTTC.

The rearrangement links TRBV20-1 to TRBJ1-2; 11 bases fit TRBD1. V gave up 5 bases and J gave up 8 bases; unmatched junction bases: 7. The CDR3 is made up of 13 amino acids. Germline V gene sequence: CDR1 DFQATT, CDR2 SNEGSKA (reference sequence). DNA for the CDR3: TGCAGTGCTCAAGGACAGGGGGCGGGAGGCTACACCTTC. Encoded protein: CSAQGQGAGGYTF.

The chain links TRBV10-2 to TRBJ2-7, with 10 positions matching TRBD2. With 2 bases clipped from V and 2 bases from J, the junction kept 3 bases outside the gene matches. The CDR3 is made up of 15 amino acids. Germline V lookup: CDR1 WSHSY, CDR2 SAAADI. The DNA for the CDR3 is TGCGCCAGCAGTGAGGGACTAGCGGTAACCTACGAGCAGTACTTC. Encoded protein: CASSEGLAVTYEQYF.

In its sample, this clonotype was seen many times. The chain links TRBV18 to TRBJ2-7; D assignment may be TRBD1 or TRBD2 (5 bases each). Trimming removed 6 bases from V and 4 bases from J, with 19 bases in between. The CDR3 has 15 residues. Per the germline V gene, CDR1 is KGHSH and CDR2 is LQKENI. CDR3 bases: TGTGCCAGCTCGCGTGAATCGGGGACCGGATACGAGCAGTACTTC. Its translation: CASSRESGTGYEQYF.

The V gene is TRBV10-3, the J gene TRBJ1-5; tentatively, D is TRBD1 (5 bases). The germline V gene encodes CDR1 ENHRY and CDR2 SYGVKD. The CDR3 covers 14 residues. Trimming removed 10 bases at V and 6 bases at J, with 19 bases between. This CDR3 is CATREGDVGQPQHF. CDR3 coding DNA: TGTGCCACCAGAGAAGGGGATGTGGGTCAGCCCCAGCATTTT.

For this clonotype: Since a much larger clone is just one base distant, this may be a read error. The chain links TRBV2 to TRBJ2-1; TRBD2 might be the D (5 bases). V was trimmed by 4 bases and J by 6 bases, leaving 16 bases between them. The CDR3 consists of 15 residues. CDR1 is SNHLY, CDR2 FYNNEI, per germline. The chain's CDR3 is CASSGWVDWGNEQFF. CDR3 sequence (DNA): TGTGCCAGCAGTGGCTGGGTGGACTGGGGCAATGAGCAGTTCTTC.

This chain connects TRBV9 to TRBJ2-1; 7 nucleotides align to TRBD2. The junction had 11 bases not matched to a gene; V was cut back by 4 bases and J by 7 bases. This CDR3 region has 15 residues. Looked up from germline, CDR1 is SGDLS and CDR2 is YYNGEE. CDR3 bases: TGTGCCAGCAGCCGCGGGGAGGGCCGGGTTAATGAGCAGTTCTTC. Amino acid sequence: CASSRGEGRVNEQFF.

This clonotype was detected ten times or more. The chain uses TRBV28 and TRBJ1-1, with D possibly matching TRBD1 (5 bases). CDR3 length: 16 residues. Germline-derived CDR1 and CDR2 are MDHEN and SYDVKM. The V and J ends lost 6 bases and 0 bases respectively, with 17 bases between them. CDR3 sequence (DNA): TGTGCCAGCAGCACCAGGACGTGGGGGTTGAACACTGAAGCTTTCTTT. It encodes CASSTRTWGLNTEAFF.

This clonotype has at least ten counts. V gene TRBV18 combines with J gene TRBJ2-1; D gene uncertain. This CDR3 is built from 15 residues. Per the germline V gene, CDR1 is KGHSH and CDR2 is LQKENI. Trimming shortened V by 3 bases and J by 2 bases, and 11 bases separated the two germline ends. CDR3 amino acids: CASSPLEQTYNEQFF. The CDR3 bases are TGTGCCAGCTCACCGCTCGAACAGACCTACAATGAGCAGTTCTTC.

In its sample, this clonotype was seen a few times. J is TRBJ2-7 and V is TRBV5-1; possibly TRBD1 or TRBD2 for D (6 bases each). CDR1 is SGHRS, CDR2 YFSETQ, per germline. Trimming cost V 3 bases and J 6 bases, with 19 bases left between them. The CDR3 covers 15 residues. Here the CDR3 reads CASSSGATSRGEQYF. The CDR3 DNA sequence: TGCGCCAGCAGCTCGGGGGCAACCTCCCGTGGCGAGCAGTACTTC.

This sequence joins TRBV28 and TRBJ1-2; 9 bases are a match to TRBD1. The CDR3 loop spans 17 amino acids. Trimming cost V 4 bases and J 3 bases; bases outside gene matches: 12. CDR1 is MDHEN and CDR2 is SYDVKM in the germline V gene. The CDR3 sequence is CASSSTPGQGRDYGYTF. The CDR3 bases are TGTGCCAGCAGTTCCACCCCGGGACAGGGAAGGGACTATGGCTACACCTTC.

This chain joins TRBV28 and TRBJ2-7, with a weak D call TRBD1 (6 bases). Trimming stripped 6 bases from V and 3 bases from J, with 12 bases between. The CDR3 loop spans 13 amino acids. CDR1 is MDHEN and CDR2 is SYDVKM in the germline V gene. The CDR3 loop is CASSRQVSYEQYF. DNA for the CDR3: TGTGCCAGCAGCCGACAGGTCAGCTACGAGCAGTACTTC.

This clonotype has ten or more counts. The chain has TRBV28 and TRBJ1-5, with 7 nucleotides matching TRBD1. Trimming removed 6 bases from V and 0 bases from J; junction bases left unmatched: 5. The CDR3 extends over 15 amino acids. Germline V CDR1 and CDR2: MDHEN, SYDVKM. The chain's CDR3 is CASRKTGVSNQPQHF. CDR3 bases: TGTGCCAGCAGAAAAACAGGGGTTAGCAATCAGCCCCAGCATTTT. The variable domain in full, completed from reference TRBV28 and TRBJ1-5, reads DVKVTQSSRYLVKRTGEKVFLECVQDMDHENMFWYRQDPGLGLRLIYFSYDVKMKEKGDIPEGYSVSREKKERFSLILESASTNQTSMYLCASRKTGVSNQPQHFGDGTRLSIL.

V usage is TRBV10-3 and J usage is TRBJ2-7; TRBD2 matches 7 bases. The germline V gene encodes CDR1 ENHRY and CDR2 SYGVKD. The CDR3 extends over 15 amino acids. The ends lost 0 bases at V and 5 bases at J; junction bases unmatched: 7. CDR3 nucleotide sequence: TGTGCCATCAGTGAGTCGACCGGGGGAGGGCACGAGCAGTACTTC. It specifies CAISESTGGGHEQYF.

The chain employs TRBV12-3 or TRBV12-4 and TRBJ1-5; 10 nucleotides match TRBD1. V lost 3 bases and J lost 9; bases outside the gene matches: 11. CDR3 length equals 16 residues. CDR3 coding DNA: TGTGCCAGCAGTTTTTCGGACAGGGGGAGATTTCGGCCCCAGCATTTT. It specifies CASSFSDRGRFRPQHF.

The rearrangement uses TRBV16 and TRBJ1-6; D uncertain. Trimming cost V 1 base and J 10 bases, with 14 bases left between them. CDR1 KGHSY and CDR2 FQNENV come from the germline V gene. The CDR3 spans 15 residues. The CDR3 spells CASSQLPGGNSPLHF. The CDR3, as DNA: TGTGCCAGCAGCCAATTGCCAGGAGGAAACTCACCCCTCCACTTT.

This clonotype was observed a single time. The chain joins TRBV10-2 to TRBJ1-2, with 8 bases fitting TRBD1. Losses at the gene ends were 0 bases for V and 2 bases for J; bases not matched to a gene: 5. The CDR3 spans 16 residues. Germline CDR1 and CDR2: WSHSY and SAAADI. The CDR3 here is CASSESYRTGNYGYTF. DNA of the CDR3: TGCGCCAGCAGTGAGTCGTATAGGACAGGGAACTATGGCTACACCTTC.

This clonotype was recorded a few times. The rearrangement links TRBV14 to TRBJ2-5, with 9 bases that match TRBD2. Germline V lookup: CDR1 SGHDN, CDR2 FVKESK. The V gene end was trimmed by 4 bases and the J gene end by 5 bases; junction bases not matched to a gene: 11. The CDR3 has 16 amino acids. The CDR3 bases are TGTGCCAGCAGCCCCCAGATAGCGGGAGCCCGGGAGACCCAGTACTTC. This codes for CASSPQIAGARETQYF.

The CDR3 coding sequence is TGTGCCATCAGTGAAGTTTGGCTAACTCAAGAGACCCAGTACTTC. As protein: CAISEVWLTQETQYF. The chain joins TRBV10-3 to TRBJ2-5; no definite D call. Trimming shortened V by 3 bases and J by 2 bases, and 13 bases separated the two germline ends. Per germline, CDR1 ENHRY and CDR2 SYGVKD. This CDR3 contains 15 residues.

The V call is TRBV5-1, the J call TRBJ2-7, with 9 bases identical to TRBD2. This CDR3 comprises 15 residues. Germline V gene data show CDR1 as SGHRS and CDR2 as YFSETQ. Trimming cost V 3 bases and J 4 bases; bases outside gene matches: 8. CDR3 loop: CASSSLSGSRYEQYF. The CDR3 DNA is TGCGCCAGCAGCTCCCTTAGCGGGAGTCGGTACGAGCAGTACTTC.

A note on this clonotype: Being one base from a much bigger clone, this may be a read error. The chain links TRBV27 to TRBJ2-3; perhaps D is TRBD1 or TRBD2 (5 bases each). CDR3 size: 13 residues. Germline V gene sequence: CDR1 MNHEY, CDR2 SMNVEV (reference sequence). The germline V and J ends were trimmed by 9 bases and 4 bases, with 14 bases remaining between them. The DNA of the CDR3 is TGTGCCAGTACGGCAGGGAGTTCAGATACGCAGTATTTT. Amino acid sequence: CASTAGSSDTQYF.

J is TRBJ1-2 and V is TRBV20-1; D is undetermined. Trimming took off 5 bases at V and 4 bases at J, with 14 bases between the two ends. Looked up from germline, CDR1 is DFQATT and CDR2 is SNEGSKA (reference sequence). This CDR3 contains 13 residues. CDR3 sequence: CSAVPSSGYGYTF. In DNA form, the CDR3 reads TGCAGTGCTGTACCCAGCTCAGGCTATGGCTACACCTTC.

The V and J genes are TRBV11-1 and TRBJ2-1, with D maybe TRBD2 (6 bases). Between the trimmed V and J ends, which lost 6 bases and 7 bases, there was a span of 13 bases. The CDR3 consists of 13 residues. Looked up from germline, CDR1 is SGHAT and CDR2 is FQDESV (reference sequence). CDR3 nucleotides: TGTGCCAGCAGTACCCGGGGAGGAAATGAGCAGTTCTTC. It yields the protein CASSTRGGNEQFF.

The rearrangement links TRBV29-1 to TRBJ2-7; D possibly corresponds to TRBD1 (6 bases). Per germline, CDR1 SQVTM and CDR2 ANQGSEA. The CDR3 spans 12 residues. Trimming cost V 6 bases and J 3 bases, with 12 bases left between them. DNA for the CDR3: TGCAGCGTGACCCCGGGACACTACGAGCAGTACTTC. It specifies CSVTPGHYEQYF.